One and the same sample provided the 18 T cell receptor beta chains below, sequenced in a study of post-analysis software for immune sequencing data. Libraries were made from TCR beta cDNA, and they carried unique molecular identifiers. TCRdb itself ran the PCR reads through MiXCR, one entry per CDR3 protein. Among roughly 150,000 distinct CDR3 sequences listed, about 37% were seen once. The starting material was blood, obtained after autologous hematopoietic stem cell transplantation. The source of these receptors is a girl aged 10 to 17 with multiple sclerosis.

In DNA, the CDR3 is TGTGCCAGCAGTGATTGGCTAGCGGGCACAGATACGCAGTATTTT. Protein product: CASSDWLAGTDTQYF. The chain employs TRBV2 and TRBJ2-3; 7 bases fit TRBD2. The V gene end was trimmed by 3 bases and the J gene end by 1 base; junction bases not matched to a gene: 4. Germline V gene data show CDR1 as SNHLY and CDR2 as FYNNEI. This CDR3 has 15 residues.

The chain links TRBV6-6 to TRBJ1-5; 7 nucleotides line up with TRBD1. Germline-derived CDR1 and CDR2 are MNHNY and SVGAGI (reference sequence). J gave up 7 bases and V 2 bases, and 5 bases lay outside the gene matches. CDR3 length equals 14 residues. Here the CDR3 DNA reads TGTGCCAGCAGTTACCCCGACAGGGACCAGCCCCAGCATTTT. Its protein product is CASSYPDRDQPQHF.

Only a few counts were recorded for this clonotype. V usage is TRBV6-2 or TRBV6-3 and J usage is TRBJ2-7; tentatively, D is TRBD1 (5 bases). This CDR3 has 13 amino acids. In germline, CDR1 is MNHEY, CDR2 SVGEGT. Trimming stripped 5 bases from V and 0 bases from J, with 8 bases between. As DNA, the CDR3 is TGTGCCAGCAGTCGGACAAGCTCCTACGAGCAGTACTTC. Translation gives CASSRTSSYEQYF.

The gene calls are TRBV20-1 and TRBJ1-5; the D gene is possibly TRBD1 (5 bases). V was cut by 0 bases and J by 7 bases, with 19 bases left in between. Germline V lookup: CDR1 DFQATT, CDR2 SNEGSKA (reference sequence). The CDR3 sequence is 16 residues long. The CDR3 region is CSARDRTTGSWQPQHF. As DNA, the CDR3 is TGCAGTGCTAGAGATAGGACAACAGGCTCCTGGCAGCCCCAGCATTTT.

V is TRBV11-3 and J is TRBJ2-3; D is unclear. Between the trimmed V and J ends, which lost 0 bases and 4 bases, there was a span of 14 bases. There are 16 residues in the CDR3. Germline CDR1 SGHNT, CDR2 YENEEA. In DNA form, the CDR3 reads TGTGCCAGCAGCTTAGACCCTCCTCTAGAGTCAGATACGCAGTATTTT. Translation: CASSLDPPLESDTQYF.

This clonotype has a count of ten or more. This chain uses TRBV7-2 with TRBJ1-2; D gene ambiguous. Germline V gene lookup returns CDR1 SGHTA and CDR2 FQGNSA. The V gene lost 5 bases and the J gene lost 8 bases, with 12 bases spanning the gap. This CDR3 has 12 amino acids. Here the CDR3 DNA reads TGTGCCAGCAGCCCCCGGACCGGCGGCTACACCTTC. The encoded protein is CASSPRTGGYTF.

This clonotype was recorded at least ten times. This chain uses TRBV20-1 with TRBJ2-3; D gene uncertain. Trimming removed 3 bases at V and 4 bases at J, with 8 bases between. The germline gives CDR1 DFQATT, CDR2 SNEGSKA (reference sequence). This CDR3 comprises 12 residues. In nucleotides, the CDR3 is TGCAGTGCTAGGGATACGGCAGATACGCAGTATTTT. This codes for CSARDTADTQYF.

Here the CDR3 DNA reads TGTGCCATCAGTGAGTCCGGCGGGGGGACTAGCGGGTTTCTTTGCAATGAGCAGTTCTTC. Protein sequence: CAISESGGGTSGFLCNEQFF. The chain employs TRBV10-3 and TRBJ2-1; TRBD2 matches at 12 bases. This CDR3 region has 20 residues. V dropped 0 bases and J dropped 6; count of bases not matched to a gene: 15. The germline V gene encodes CDR1 ENHRY and CDR2 SYGVKD.

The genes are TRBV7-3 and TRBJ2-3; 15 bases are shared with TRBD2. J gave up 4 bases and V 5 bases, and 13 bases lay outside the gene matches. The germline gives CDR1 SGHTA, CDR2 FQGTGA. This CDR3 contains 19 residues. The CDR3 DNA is TGTGCCAGCAGCCCAGAGGGACTAGCGGGAGGTGGTTTGCCAGATACGCAGTATTTT. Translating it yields CASSPEGLAGGGLPDTQYF.

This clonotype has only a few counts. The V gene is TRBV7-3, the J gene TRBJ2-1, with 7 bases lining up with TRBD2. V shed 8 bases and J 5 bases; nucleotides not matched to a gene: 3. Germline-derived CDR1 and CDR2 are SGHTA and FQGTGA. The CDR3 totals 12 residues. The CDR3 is CASARENNEQFF. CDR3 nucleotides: TGTGCCAGCGCGCGGGAGAACAATGAGCAGTTCTTC. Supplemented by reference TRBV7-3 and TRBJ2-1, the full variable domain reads GAGVSQTPSNKVTEKGKYVELRCDPISGHTALYWYRQSLGQGPEFLIYFQGTGAADDSGLPNDRFFAVRPEGSVSTLKIQRTERGDSAVYLCASARENNEQFFGPGTRLTVL.

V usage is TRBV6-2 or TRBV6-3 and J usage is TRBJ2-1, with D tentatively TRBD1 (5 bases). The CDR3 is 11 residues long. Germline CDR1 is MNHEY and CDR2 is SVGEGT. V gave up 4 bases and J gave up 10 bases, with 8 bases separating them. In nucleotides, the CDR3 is TGTGCCAGCAGTTGGGGCGGAGAGCAGTTCTTC. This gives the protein CASSWGGEQFF.

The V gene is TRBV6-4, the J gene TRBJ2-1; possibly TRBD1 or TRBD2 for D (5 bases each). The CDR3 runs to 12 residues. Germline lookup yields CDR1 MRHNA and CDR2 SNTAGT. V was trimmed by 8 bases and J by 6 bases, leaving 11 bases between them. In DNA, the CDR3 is TGTGCCAGCTCCTCGGGGCCCAATGAGCAGTTCTTC. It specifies CASSSGPNEQFF.

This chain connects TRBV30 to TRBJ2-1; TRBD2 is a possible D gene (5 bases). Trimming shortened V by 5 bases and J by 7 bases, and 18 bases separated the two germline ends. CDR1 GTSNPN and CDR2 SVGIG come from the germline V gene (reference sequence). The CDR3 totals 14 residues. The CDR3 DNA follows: TGTGCCTGGGACCTCCCCGGGATCTCTAATGAGCAGTTCTTC. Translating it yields CAWDLPGISNEQFF. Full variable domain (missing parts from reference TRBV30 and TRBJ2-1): SQTIHQWPATLVQPVGSPLSLECTVEGTSNPNLYWYRQAAGRGLQLLFYSVGIGQISSEVPQNLSASRPQDRQFILSSKKLLLSDSGFYLCAWDLPGISNEQFFGPGTRLTVL.

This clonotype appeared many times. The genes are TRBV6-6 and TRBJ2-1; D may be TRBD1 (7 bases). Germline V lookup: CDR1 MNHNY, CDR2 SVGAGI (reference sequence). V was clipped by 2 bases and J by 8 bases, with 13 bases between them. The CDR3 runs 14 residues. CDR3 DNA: TGTGCCAGCAGTTACGCCCAGGGGGGCCATGAGCAGTTCTTC. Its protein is CASSYAQGGHEQFF.

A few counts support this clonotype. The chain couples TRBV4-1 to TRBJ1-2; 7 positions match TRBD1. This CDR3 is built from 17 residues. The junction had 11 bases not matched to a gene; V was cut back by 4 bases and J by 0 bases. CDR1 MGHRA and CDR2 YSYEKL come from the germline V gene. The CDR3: CASSLPSRGGSNYGYTF. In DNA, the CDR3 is TGCGCCAGCAGCCTCCCGAGCAGGGGGGGTTCTAACTATGGCTACACCTTC.

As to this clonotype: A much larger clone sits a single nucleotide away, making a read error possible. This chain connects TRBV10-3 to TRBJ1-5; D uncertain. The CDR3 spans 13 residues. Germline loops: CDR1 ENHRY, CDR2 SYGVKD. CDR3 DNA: TGTGCCATCAGGGAGTCGTTATCGCAGCCCCAGCATTTT. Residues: CAIRESLSQPQHF.

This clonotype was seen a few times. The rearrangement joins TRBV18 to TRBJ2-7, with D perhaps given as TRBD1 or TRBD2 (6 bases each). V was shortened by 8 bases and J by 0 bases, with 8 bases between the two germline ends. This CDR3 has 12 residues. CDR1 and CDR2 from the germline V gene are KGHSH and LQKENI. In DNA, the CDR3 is TGTGCCAGCGGAGGGGGCTCCTACGAGCAGTACTTC. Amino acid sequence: CASGGGSYEQYF. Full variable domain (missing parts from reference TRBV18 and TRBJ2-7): NAGVMQNPRHLVRRRGQEARLRCSPMKGHSHVYWYRQLPEEGLKFMVYLQKENIIDESGMPKERFSAEFPKEGPSILRIQQVVRGDSAAYFCASGGGSYEQYFGPGTRLTVT.

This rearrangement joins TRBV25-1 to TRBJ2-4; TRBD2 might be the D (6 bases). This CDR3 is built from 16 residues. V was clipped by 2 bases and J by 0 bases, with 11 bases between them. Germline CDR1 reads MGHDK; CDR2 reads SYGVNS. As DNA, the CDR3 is TGTGCCAGCAGTGAAGGAGGGTGGCCAGCCAAAAACATTCAGTACTTC. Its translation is CASSEGGWPAKNIQYF.